Listed below are T cell receptor beta chains from one sample, sequenced in a study of cytomegalovirus exposure and HLA in healthy donors. Data came from immunoSEQ multiplex PCR; TCRdb stores just in-frame clones and leaves some out. The table shows around 270,000 clones, with around 80% occurring only once. The specimen was PBMCs. The receptor source for this set is a girl aged 2 to 10 in good health and CMV-seronegative. Both conserved end residues are part of each CDR3. Fields, in order: J gene, clone size, V gene, D gene, CDR3 DNA, CDR3 protein. A D gene is named only where the DNA matches it firmly. Size is stated for part of the rows, as once, few or many counts, or as a class when the clone is expanded.

>TRBJ1-1|few|TRBV6-1|.
TGTGCCAGCAGTGGACGGGGAGGGGTGAACACTGAAGCTTTCTTT
CASSGRGGVNTEAFF
>TRBJ1-5|once|TRBV5-6|.
TGTGCCAGCAGTATCTGGCAGGTCGGCCGGAGCAATCAGCCCCAGCATTTT
CASSIWQVGRSNQPQHF
>TRBJ1-5|.|TRBV19|.
TGTGCCAGTAGTATGGTAGCCTCGGGTAATCAGCCCCAGCATTTT
CASSMVASGNQPQHF
>TRBJ1-6|.|TRBV2|TRBD1
TGTGCCAGCAGTCCCAGGGGGACAGGAGGAAATTCACCCCTCCACTTT
CASSPRGTGGNSPLHF
>TRBJ2-5|once|TRBV28|TRBD2
TGTGCCAGCAGCTTATCCACAAACCCGGGACTAGCGGAGGGGTCCCAGTACTTC
CASSLSTNPGLAEGSQYF
>TRBJ2-5|.|TRBV2|.
TGTGCCAGCAGCCCGGCCGACCTCCTTATGGAGCAGTACTTC
CASSPADLLMEQYF
>TRBJ2-2|.|TRBV7-6|.
TGTGCCAGCAGCCCCCAGGCGGGGGAGCTGTTTTTT
CASSPQAGELFF
>TRBJ1-1|.|TRBV13|.
TGTGCCAGCAGCTCCCCGGCGGGGGGGATCACTGAAGCTTTCTTT
CASSSPAGGITEAFF
>TRBJ2-5|.|TRBV9|.
TGTGCCAGCAGCGTAGGGGAACGGGGGGCCCTTCGGGAGACCCAGTACTTC
CASSVGERGALRETQYF
>TRBJ2-1|few|TRBV7-8|TRBD1
TGTGCCAGCAGCTTAGGGACAGGCCCCAATGAGCAGTTCTTC
CASSLGTGPNEQFF
>TRBJ1-2|.|TRBV28|.
TGTGCCAGCATAATGTCGAGGCCTGGAGGAAACTATGGCTACACCTTC
CASIMSRPGGNYGYTF
>TRBJ2-7|.|TRBV7-8|TRBD2
TGTGCCAGCAGCTTAGACGCGGGAGGGCCTTACGAGCAGTACTTC
CASSLDAGGPYEQYF
>TRBJ1-1|.|TRBV5-1|.
TGCGCCAGCTTGCAAGGGGGGGGGCAGGTCACTGAAGCTTTCTTT
CASLQGGGQVTEAFF
>TRBJ2-3|.|TRBV5-1|TRBD2
TGCGCCAGCAGCTTTCTAGCGGGGGCCACAGATACGCAGTATTTT
CASSFLAGATDTQYF
>TRBJ2-1|few|TRBV7-8|TRBD2
TGTGCCAGCAGCTTTAGACCGGGACTAGCGGGAGTCAATGAGCAGTTCTTC
CASSFRPGLAGVNEQFF
>TRBJ2-7|once|TRBV30|TRBD2
TGTGCCTGGAGTGGGGGACTAGCGGGAGGGGGTTCCTACGAGCAGTACTTC
CAWSGGLAGGGSYEQYF
>TRBJ2-3|.|TRBV19|TRBD2
TGTGCCAGTAGTATAGAGCTAGCGGGGACTCGCACAGATACGCAGTATTTT
CASSIELAGTRTDTQYF
>TRBJ2-7|.|TRBV18|TRBD2
TGTGCCAGCTCACCACCTGGACTAGCGGGAGGATTTAGCGAGCAGTACTTC
CASSPPGLAGGFSEQYF
>TRBJ1-6|.|TRBV10-3|TRBD1
TGTGCCACCCGGGACAGGGAATTAGCGGGCATCAGTTCACCCCTCCACTTT
CATRDRELAGISSPLHF
>TRBJ2-2|.|TRBV7-8|TRBD1
TGTGCCAGCAGCCCCCGATCCATCGGGACAGACAACACCGGGGAGCTGTTTTTT
CASSPRSIGTDNTGELFF
>TRBJ2-7|.|TRBV6-1|TRBD1
TGTGCCAGCAGTGAAGGTCCCGGGACAGGGAGGCCCTACGAGCAGTACTTC
CASSEGPGTGRPYEQYF
>TRBJ1-2|once|TRBV6-1|TRBD1
TGTGCCAGCAGCAATACAGGGGGCGAGGATGGCTACACCTTC
CASSNTGGEDGYTF
>TRBJ1-5|.|TRBV29-1|.
TGCAGCGTCGCTGGACTAAATAGCAATCAGCCCCAGCATTTT
CSVAGLNSNQPQHF
>TRBJ1-1|once|TRBV7-3|.
TGTGCCAGCAGCTTAAGGCCCGCCGGCAGGGGGAACACTGAAGCTTTCTTT
CASSLRPAGRGNTEAFF
>TRBJ1-1|.|TRBV29-1|.
TGCAGCGTTGTCTGGACGGGGGGCACTGAAGCTTTCTTT
CSVVWTGGTEAFF
>TRBJ2-3|once|TRBV11-2|.
TGTGCCAGCAGCTTATACGGGGAGCCATCTAGCACAGATACGCAGTATTTT
CASSLYGEPSSTDTQYF
>TRBJ2-4|.|TRBV2|TRBD2
TGTGCCACCCGCGGGGGGGTGGCCAAAAACATTCAGTACTTC
CATRGGVAKNIQYF
>TRBJ2-7|.|TRBV29-1|.
TGCAGCGTTGGTTTATCTCCCCAGGGTATCCCATACGAGCAGTACTTC
CSVGLSPQGIPYEQYF
>TRBJ2-6|.|TRBV2|.
TGTGCCACCAGCGAAACCCCTCTAGCAAGTACTGGGGCCAACGTCCTGACTTTC
CATSETPLASTGANVLTF
>TRBJ1-1|.|TRBV5-1|.
TGCGCCAGCAGCTTGGGGCCGGGGAGGGACACTGAAGCTTTCTTT
CASSLGPGRDTEAFF
>TRBJ2-1|.|TRBV6-5|.
TGTGCCAGCAGCGGTTACTACAATGAGCAGTTCTTC
CASSGYYNEQFF
>TRBJ2-1|.|TRBV19|.
TGTGCCAGTAGTACCGAACACATGACAGCGAGCTCCTACAATGAGCAGTTCTTC
CASSTEHMTASSYNEQFF
>TRBJ2-1|.|TRBV11-2|TRBD2
TGTGCCAGCAGCTTAGCCCCCCTAGCGGGGGGGCTCGATGAGCAGTTCTTC
CASSLAPLAGGLDEQFF
>TRBJ2-7|.|TRBV19|.
TGTGCCAGTAGTGAGACAGAGGTTTCCGAGCAGTACTTC
CASSETEVSEQYF
>TRBJ1-1|few|TRBV7-9|TRBD1
TGTGCCAGCAGTCACCTCCGGGACAGGGGCGCTGAAGCTTTCTTT
CASSHLRDRGAEAFF
>TRBJ2-2|.|TRBV10-2|TRBD2
TGCGCCAGCACCATAGCGGGAACCGGGGAGCTGTTTTTT
CASTIAGTGELFF
>TRBJ1-5|.|TRBV2|TRBD1
TGTGCCAGCAGTGGGACAGGGCTTAGGAAGCCCCAGCATTTT
CASSGTGLRKPQHF
>TRBJ2-6|.|TRBV2|.
TGTGCCAGCGGGCAGTACTCTGGGGCCAACGTCCTGACTTTC
CASGQYSGANVLTF
>TRBJ1-5|.|TRBV2|.
TGTGCCAGCAGTGTTTCGGGATTCGGGCAGCCCCAGCATTTT
CASSVSGFGQPQHF
>TRBJ1-5|few|TRBV15|TRBD1
TGTGCCACCAGCTACCCTCCGCCCATGACAGGGTCGTATCAGCCCCAGCATTTT
CATSYPPPMTGSYQPQHF
>TRBJ2-7|.|TRBV4-2|TRBD2
TGTGCCAGCAGCCAAGTAGCGGGAGGGGCTACGTACGAGCAGTACTTC
CASSQVAGGATYEQYF
>TRBJ1-2|.|TRBV5-1|.
TGCGCCAGCAGCTTGGCCGGGGGGGCCTATGGCTACACCTTC
CASSLAGGAYGYTF
>TRBJ2-1|.|TRBV14|.
TGTGCCAGCAGTCAATTGGCGGGTAATGAGCAGTTCTTC
CASSQLAGNEQFF
>TRBJ2-2|.|TRBV10-2|TRBD1
TGCGCCAGCACAGGGACAGCGAACACCGGGGAGCTGTTTTTT
CASTGTANTGELFF
>TRBJ1-2|.|TRBV6-5|TRBD1
TGTGCCAGCAGTTATACAGGGGGTGGCTACACCTTC
CASSYTGGGYTF
>TRBJ2-1|.|TRBV11-2|TRBD2
TGTGCCAGCAGCTTAAGTGTCCTAGCGGGAGCTAATCAGTTCTTC
CASSLSVLAGANQFF
>TRBJ2-1|few|TRBV27|.
TGTGCCAGCAGTTTATCCTTGGCGGGGGCCCATGAGCAGTTCTTC
CASSLSLAGAHEQFF
>TRBJ1-1|.|TRBV20-1|TRBD1
TGCAGTGCTAGGGGGGACAGGGAAGCTTTCTTT
CSARGDREAFF
>TRBJ2-7|few|TRBV7-2|TRBD2
TGTGCCAGCAGCTTAGTAGCGGGAGGTCGAGACGAGCAGTACTTC
CASSLVAGGRDEQYF
>TRBJ1-4|.|TRBV9|.
TGTGCCAGCAGCGCCTCGGGGGGTGGGGGCGCGGATGAAAAACTGTTTTTT
CASSASGGGGADEKLFF
>TRBJ1-5|.|TRBV15|.
TGTGCCACCAGCAGAGATCTTTTTCGGGGACTCAGCAATCAGCCCCAGCATTTT
CATSRDLFRGLSNQPQHF
>TRBJ1-4|.|TRBV30|TRBD1
TGTGCCTGGGCCGACATTACAGGGGCCGTCGGAAAACTGTTTTTT
CAWADITGAVGKLFF